The 10 T cell receptor beta chains below were found in one sample sequenced in a study of memory CD4+ T cells and cytomegalovirus serostatus. Only in-frame clones appear in the TCRdb table, and some are missing; sequencing was by immunoSEQ multiplex PCR. The table records about 62,000 clones, approximately 80% of them present only once. The sort gate was single viable CD3+CD4+CD8-CD45RO+ cells for memory CD4+ T cells. Source material: memory CD4+ T cells from blood. The origin of the receptors is an adult in good health and CMV-seropositive.

The chain's CDR3 is CASSEGVASGRSEQFF. The CDR3, as DNA: TGTGCCAGCAGCGAGGGGGTGGCTAGCGGGAGGAGTGAGCAGTTCTTC. V is TRBV7-2 and J is TRBJ2-1, with 11 positions matching TRBD2. With V trimmed by 5 bases and J by 9 bases, 12 bases remained unmatched. CDR1 is SGHTA, CDR2 FQGNSA, per germline. The CDR3 length is 16 residues.

The genes are TRBV7-2 and TRBJ2-7; TRBD1 is a possible D gene (6 bases). The germline V gene encodes CDR1 SGHTA and CDR2 FQGNSA. Deletions cut 5 bases from V and 0 bases from J, with 11 bases between. The CDR3 has 14 amino acids. The CDR3 DNA reads as TGTGCCAGCAGCCCGGACAGATACTCCTACGAGCAGTACTTC. Its translation: CASSPDRYSYEQYF.

This clone came up many times. The V call is TRBV7-3, the J call TRBJ2-1; D is unresolved. The CDR3 covers 12 residues. V dropped 6 bases and J dropped 6 bases, with 9 bases sitting between them. The germline V gene encodes CDR1 SGHTA and CDR2 FQGTGA. CDR3 sequence reads: CASSSGFNEQFF. The CDR3 DNA sequence: TGTGCCAGCAGTTCAGGTTTCAATGAGCAGTTCTTC.

The chain uses TRBV7-8 and TRBJ1-3; no clear D. Germline V gene lookup returns CDR1 SGHVS and CDR2 FQNEAQ. This CDR3 contains 12 residues. Trimming stripped 0 bases from V and 6 bases from J, with 3 bases between. In nucleotides, the CDR3 is TGTGCCAGCAGCTTAGCCCAAAACACCATATATTTT. It codes for CASSLAQNTIYF.

This sequence joins TRBV11-2 and TRBJ1-2, with TRBD1 as a possible D gene (6 bases). This CDR3 spans 14 amino acids. Germline V gives CDR1 SGHAT, CDR2 FQNNGV. Trimming shortened V by 4 bases and J by 8 bases, and 17 bases separated the two germline ends. This CDR3 reads CASSSIVRGGGYTF. CDR3 bases: TGTGCCAGCAGCTCAATTGTCAGGGGCGGGGGCTACACCTTC.

The chain carries TRBV6-1 and TRBJ1-2, with 9 bases that match TRBD1. The junction had 6 bases not matched to a gene; V was cut back by 6 bases and J by 4 bases. Germline V gene sequence: CDR1 MNHNS, CDR2 SASEGT. The CDR3 is made up of 14 amino acids. The CDR3 protein is CASSLPQGAYGYTF. The CDR3 DNA reads as TGTGCCAGCAGCCTTCCACAGGGGGCCTATGGCTACACCTTC.

The chain is built from TRBV7-9 and TRBJ2-7; TRBD1 matches 7 bases. This CDR3 is built from 14 residues. J lost 4 bases, V lost 5 bases, and 8 bases had no gene match. Germline CDR1 reads SEHNR; CDR2 reads FQNEAQ (reference sequence). CDR3 region: CASSPGAGGYEQYF. The CDR3 DNA reads as TGTGCCAGCAGCCCTGGGGCAGGGGGTTACGAGCAGTACTTC.

The chain has TRBV19 and TRBJ2-7, with D perhaps matching TRBD2 (5 bases). The germline gives CDR1 LNHDA, CDR2 SQIVND (reference sequence). V was shortened by 5 bases and J by 3 bases, with 17 bases between the two germline ends. The CDR3 contains 15 residues. CDR3 nucleotides: TGTGCCAGTAGTGTCTTGGGGAGCCGGCACTACGAGCAGTACTTC. It specifies CASSVLGSRHYEQYF.

CDR3 protein: CATSRDRGREYGYTF. Written as DNA, the CDR3 is TGTGCCACCAGCAGAGACAGGGGGCGAGAATATGGCTACACCTTC. The chain combines TRBV15 with TRBJ1-2, with 8 bases lining up with TRBD1. V trimming: 0 bases; J trimming: 5 bases; junction bases outside the gene matches: 5. Looked up from germline, CDR1 is LNHNV and CDR2 is YYDKDF (reference sequence). The CDR3 runs to 15 residues.

In its sample, this clone was seen a few times. The gene calls are TRBV7-9 and TRBJ1-6; D gene ambiguous. Per germline, CDR1 SEHNR and CDR2 FQNEAQ (reference sequence). The CDR3 loop spans 13 amino acids. V was cut by 5 bases and J by 10 bases, with 12 bases left in between. This CDR3 is CASSPAGESPLHF. The CDR3 DNA reads TGTGCCAGCAGCCCAGCCGGGGAATCACCCCTCCACTTT.